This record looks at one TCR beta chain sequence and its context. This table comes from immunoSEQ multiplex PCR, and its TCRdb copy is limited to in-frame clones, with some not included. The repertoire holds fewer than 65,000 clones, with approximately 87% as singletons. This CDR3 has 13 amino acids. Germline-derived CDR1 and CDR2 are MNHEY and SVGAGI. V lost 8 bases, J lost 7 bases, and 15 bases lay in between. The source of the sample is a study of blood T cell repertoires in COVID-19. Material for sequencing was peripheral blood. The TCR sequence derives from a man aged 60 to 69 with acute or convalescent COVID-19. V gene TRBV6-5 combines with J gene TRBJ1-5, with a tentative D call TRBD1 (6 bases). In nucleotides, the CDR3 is TGTGCCAGCTCTAACAGGGAGCGGCAGCCCCAGCATTTT. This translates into CASSNRERQPQHF.